The 31 T cell receptor beta chains below come from one sample, sequenced in a study of blood T cell repertoires in COVID-19. The repertoire was sequenced with immunoSEQ multiplex PCR; TCRdb's copy has only in-frame clones and lacks some. There are more than 95,000 clones in the sample; approximately 82% occur only once, and 12% lies in the top ten. The specimen was peripheral blood. These receptors originate from a man aged 60-69 years with acute or convalescent COVID-19.

This chain uses TRBV27 with TRBJ2-5; 7 nucleotides line up with TRBD2. Looked up from germline, CDR1 is MNHEY and CDR2 is SMNVEV (reference sequence). The junction had 3 bases not matched to a gene; V was cut back by 2 bases and J by 0 bases. The CDR3 length is 15 residues. The CDR3 loop is CASSLLAAYQETQYF. As DNA, the CDR3 is TGTGCCAGCAGTTTACTAGCGGCGTACCAAGAGACCCAGTACTTC.

The chain couples TRBV21-1 to TRBJ1-1; the listed D gene, TRBD1, was not tested against the DNA. TRBV21-1 is labeled a pseudogene. The CDR3 sequence is 16 residues long. The CDR3 DNA is TGTGCCAGCAGCCCCCGGGACAGGGTGTCGAACACTGAAGCTTTCTTT. Translated, it gives CASSPRDRVSNTEAFF.

The chain carries TRBV29-1 and TRBJ1-2, with 7 nucleotides matching TRBD1. This CDR3 spans 11 amino acids. The germline CDR1 and CDR2 sequences are SQVTM and ANQGSEA. Trimming at V came to 8 bases and at J to 3 bases, leaving 3 bases not matched to a gene. The CDR3 DNA sequence: TGCAGCTTAGGGACAGACTATGGCTACACCTTC. It yields the protein CSLGTDYGYTF.

The chain couples TRBV30 to TRBJ1-5; TRBD1 agrees at 7 bases. The CDR3 has 13 amino acids. V shed 2 bases, J shed 4 bases, and the junction held 2 bases outside the gene matches. Germline CDR1 and CDR2: GTSNPN and SVGIG (reference sequence). CDR3 loop: CAWSPTGNQPQHF. The DNA of the CDR3 is TGTGCCTGGAGTCCGACAGGGAATCAGCCCCAGCATTTT. Full variable domain (rest looked up from reference TRBV30 and TRBJ1-5): SQTIHQWPATLVQPVGSPLSLECTVEGTSNPNLYWYRQAAGRGLQLLFYSVGIGQISSEVPQNLSASRPQDRQFILSSKKLLLSDSGFYLCAWSPTGNQPQHFGDGTRLSIL.

This clone was recorded once. V and J are TRBV3-1 (or the pseudogene TRBV3-2) and TRBJ1-2, with D perhaps TRBD1 (6 bases). The V end lost 4 bases, the J end lost 0 bases, and 9 bases lay between the germline ends. Germline loops: CDR1 LGHDT, CDR2 YNNKEL (reference sequence). This CDR3 contains 14 residues. The CDR3 region has the DNA TGTGCCAGCAGCCGCAGGGGTTCTAACTATGGCTACACCTTC. This gives the protein CASSRRGSNYGYTF.

The chain combines TRBV4-1 with TRBJ1-2; 8 positions agree with TRBD1. CDR3 size: 16 residues. Unmatched junction bases numbered 11, after V lost 3 bases and J lost 5 bases. Germline CDR1 is MGHRA and CDR2 is YSYEKL. CDR3 residues: CASSQPTRGRMYGYTF. CDR3 sequence (DNA): TGCGCCAGCAGCCAGCCCACCAGGGGGCGGATGTATGGCTACACCTTC.

V and J are TRBV7-3 and TRBJ2-1; 8 bases are shared with TRBD2. V lost 5 bases, J lost 6 bases, and 12 bases stayed unmatched. Germline loops: CDR1 SGHTA, CDR2 FQGTGA. The CDR3 extends over 16 amino acids. The CDR3 DNA follows: TGTGCCAGCAGCCTCCTGCCGACTAGCGCCCCCAATGAGCAGTTCTTC. It codes for CASSLLPTSAPNEQFF.

The rearrangement joins TRBV30 to TRBJ1-5; 8 bases align to TRBD1. CDR1 and CDR2 (germline): GTSNPN, SVGIG (reference sequence). The V gene end was trimmed by 4 bases and the J gene end by 10 bases; junction bases not matched to a gene: 12. The length of the CDR3 is 14 residues. This CDR3 reads CAWTTGAGQGPQHF. The CDR3 DNA is TGTGCCTGGACGACAGGGGCAGGTCAAGGACCCCAGCATTTT.

This clone was seen once. The chain employs TRBV6-4 and TRBJ2-3; 12 nucleotides agree with TRBD2. This CDR3 region has 16 residues. The germline gives CDR1 MRHNA, CDR2 SNTAGT. Unmatched junction bases numbered 4, after V lost 0 bases and J lost 6 bases. This CDR3 is CASSDSLAGGPDTQYF. In DNA form, the CDR3 reads TGTGCCAGCAGTGACTCGCTAGCGGGAGGGCCTGATACGCAGTATTTT.

This chain joins TRBV15 and TRBJ1-1; D is unresolved. V lost 0 bases and J 1 base, leaving 9 bases between the germline ends. The CDR3 sequence is 15 residues long. The germline V gene has CDR1 LNHNV and CDR2 YYDKDF (reference sequence). The CDR3, as DNA: TGTGCCACCAGCAGAGATCCTGGCCGGAACACTGAAGCTTTCTTT. This sequence encodes CATSRDPGRNTEAFF.

This chain connects TRBV9 to TRBJ2-5, with D possibly matching TRBD1 (5 bases). Germline V lookup: CDR1 SGDLS, CDR2 YYNGEE. The V end lost 4 bases, the J end lost 1 base, and 20 bases lay between the germline ends. The CDR3 is made up of 17 amino acids. CDR3 bases: TGTGCCAGCAGCTCCCCCCGAAGCAGGGATCCCCAAGAGACCCAGTACTTC. Translation gives CASSSPRSRDPQETQYF.

The chain joins TRBV5-4 to TRBJ2-3; the D gene is possibly TRBD1 (6 bases). The V gene lost 4 bases and the J gene lost 0 bases, with 12 bases spanning the gap. Germline CDR1 reads SGHNT; CDR2 reads YYREEE (reference sequence). The CDR3 sequence is 15 residues long. The CDR3 DNA is TGTGCCAGCAGCCCGCCGGGACATAGCACAGATACGCAGTATTTT. It translates to CASSPPGHSTDTQYF.

This chain links TRBV12-3 or TRBV12-4 with TRBJ1-1, with 10 nucleotides matching TRBD1. The V and J ends lost 8 bases and 3 bases, in that order; junction bases with no gene match: 0. This CDR3 is built from 12 residues. CDR3 in DNA: TGTGCCAGCGGGACAGGGGACACTGAAGCTTTCTTT. Translated: CASGTGDTEAFF.

The rearrangement links TRBV24-1 to TRBJ2-1; the match to TRBD2 covers 10 bases. CDR3 length: 19 residues. Trimming took 1 base from V and 8 from J; bases not matched to a gene: 16. Germline assignment: CDR1 KGHDR and CDR2 SFDVKD. CDR3 DNA: TGTGCCACCAGTGATTTAAGGGCTAGCGGGAGTCGGCCAAGGGATGAGCAGTTCTTC. Residues: CATSDLRASGSRPRDEQFF.

The CDR3 loop is CASSSGANVLTF. CDR3 coding DNA: TGTGCCAGCAGTTCGGGGGCCAACGTCCTGACTTTC. The chain has TRBV27 and TRBJ2-6; D is uncertain. Trimming shortened V by 4 bases and J by 4 bases, and 2 bases separated the two germline ends. Germline CDR1 reads MNHEY; CDR2 reads SMNVEV (reference sequence). The CDR3 extends over 12 amino acids.

This chain connects TRBV5-1 to TRBJ2-1; 13 nucleotides agree with TRBD2. J was trimmed by 8 bases and V by 4 bases; bases with no gene match: 15. This CDR3 comprises 18 residues. Germline V gene sequence: CDR1 SGHRS, CDR2 YFSETQ. In nucleotides, the CDR3 is TGCGCCAGCAGCGAAGGACTAGCGGGAGACCACCTGGGGGATGAGCAGTTCTTC. Protein sequence: CASSEGLAGDHLGDEQFF.

The chain joins TRBV28 to TRBJ2-5; D may be TRBD2 (6 bases). The CDR3 is made up of 14 amino acids. Germline V lookup: CDR1 MDHEN, CDR2 SYDVKM. V lost 3 bases and J 9 bases, leaving 17 bases between the germline ends. CDR3 sequence reads: CASSLPDSPSAQYF. For the CDR3, the DNA is TGTGCCAGCAGTTTGCCCGACAGCCCTAGCGCCCAGTACTTC.

The chain has TRBV18 and TRBJ2-3; D gene ambiguous. The V gene lost 2 bases and the J gene lost 2 bases, with 5 bases spanning the gap. Germline V lookup: CDR1 KGHSH, CDR2 LQKENI. The CDR3 runs 13 residues. CDR3 sequence reads: CASSPALTDTQYF. The CDR3, as DNA: TGTGCCAGCTCACCAGCACTCACAGATACGCAGTATTTT.

CDR3 nucleotide sequence: TGTGCCAGCAGCTTAGGAAGGGGGCCAAGGAGCTCCTACGAGCAGTACTTC. Protein product: CASSLGRGPRSSYEQYF. The V call is TRBV7-2, the J call TRBJ2-7; 7 nucleotides align to TRBD1. The V segment lost 1 base and the J segment 0 bases; nucleotides outside the gene matches: 9. CDR3 size: 17 residues. The germline gives CDR1 SGHTA, CDR2 FQGNSA.

The chain uses TRBV27 and TRBJ1-1, with 7 positions matching TRBD1. The CDR3 spans 14 residues. Germline V gene data show CDR1 as MNHEY and CDR2 as SMNVEV (reference sequence). V dropped 8 bases and J dropped 1; count of bases not matched to a gene: 7. The CDR3 sequence is CASGSQGRNTEAFF. In DNA form, the CDR3 reads TGTGCCAGCGGGTCACAGGGGAGGAACACTGAAGCTTTCTTT.

J is TRBJ2-7 and V is TRBV28; 8 bases fit TRBD1. The V gene end was trimmed by 5 bases and the J gene end by 5 bases; junction bases not matched to a gene: 8. There are 14 residues in the CDR3. The germline gives CDR1 MDHEN, CDR2 SYDVKM. The CDR3 protein is CASSRETGVHEQYF. The CDR3 bases are TGTGCCAGCAGTAGAGAGACAGGGGTCCACGAGCAGTACTTC.

The chain couples TRBV28 to TRBJ1-2; D remains unclear. V lost 4 bases and J lost 4, with 16 bases in between. CDR1 is MDHEN, CDR2 SYDVKM, per germline. There are 15 residues in the CDR3. The CDR3 protein is CASSSAQLFAYGYTF. The CDR3 DNA sequence: TGTGCCAGCAGTTCAGCGCAGCTCTTTGCCTATGGCTACACCTTC.

The chain joins TRBV14 to TRBJ2-4; TRBD1 aligns across 10 bases. This CDR3 spans 18 amino acids. Trimming took 3 bases from V and 1 from J; bases not matched to a gene: 9. Germline V lookup: CDR1 SGHDN, CDR2 FVKESK. The CDR3 loop reads CASSQLRTGGLAKNIQYF. The CDR3 DNA reads TGTGCCAGCAGCCAGCTCCGGACAGGGGGTTTGGCCAAAAACATTCAGTACTTC.

This clone appeared once. CDR3 nucleotide sequence: TGTGCCTGGACCAGGACAGTGAGCACAGATACGCAGTATTTT. Its translation is CAWTRTVSTDTQYF. The chain has TRBV30 and TRBJ2-3, with D possibly matching TRBD1 (6 bases). The CDR3 is made up of 14 amino acids. Trimming took off 4 bases at V and 0 bases at J, with 11 bases between the two ends. Germline V CDR1 and CDR2: GTSNPN, SVGIG (reference sequence).

This clone was seen just once. The genes are TRBV3-1 (or the pseudogene TRBV3-2) and TRBJ2-5; 8 bases are shared with TRBD1. CDR3 size: 16 residues. Germline CDR1 is LGHDT and CDR2 is YNNKEL (reference sequence). Trimming cost V 5 bases and J 5 bases; bases outside gene matches: 13. The CDR3 spells CASSSHPGTGLETQYF. The CDR3 coding sequence is TGTGCCAGCAGCTCGCATCCCGGGACAGGTTTGGAGACCCAGTACTTC.

The V call is TRBV10-3, the J call TRBJ1-2; 11 positions match TRBD1. The CDR3 is 13 amino acids. The germline V gene has CDR1 ENHRY and CDR2 SYGVKD. V lost 6 bases and J lost 6; bases outside the gene matches: 3. The CDR3 sequence: CAIRGTGGDGYTF. The CDR3 DNA follows: TGTGCCATCAGGGGGACAGGGGGTGATGGCTACACCTTC.

The rearrangement uses TRBV5-1 and TRBJ1-1; possible D gene TRBD1, 5 bases. Per the germline V gene, CDR1 is SGHRS and CDR2 is YFSETQ. Trimming shortened V by 0 bases and J by 7 bases, and 25 bases separated the two germline ends. The CDR3 consists of 18 residues. DNA of the CDR3: TGCGCCAGCAGCTTGGATATTGACGGATCCTGGGGCAATGTTGAAGCTTTCTTT. Protein product: CASSLDIDGSWGNVEAFF.

The rearrangement links TRBV7-3 to TRBJ2-2; D might be TRBD1 (5 bases). The germline CDR1 and CDR2 sequences are SGHTA and FQGTGA. The CDR3 extends over 14 amino acids. V was clipped by 3 bases and J by 3 bases, with 8 bases between them. The CDR3 loop is CASSLEGDTGELFF. The CDR3 DNA reads as TGTGCCAGCAGCTTGGAAGGGGACACCGGGGAGCTGTTTTTT.

V is TRBV19 and J is TRBJ2-7, with TRBD1 as a possible D gene (6 bases). The V end lost 5 bases, the J end lost 0 bases, and 14 bases lay between the germline ends. Germline CDR1 and CDR2: LNHDA and SQIVND (reference sequence). This CDR3 contains 15 residues. This chain's CDR3 is CASSASTGSSYEQYF. The CDR3 nucleotides read TGTGCCAGTAGTGCCAGCACAGGGTCCTCCTACGAGCAGTACTTC.

The rearrangement uses TRBV19 and TRBJ2-5; D unresolved. The CDR3 has 11 amino acids. CDR1 LNHDA and CDR2 SQIVND come from the germline V gene (reference sequence). Trimming removed 5 bases at V and 1 base at J, with 2 bases between. CDR3 sequence (DNA): TGTGCCAGTAGTCTCCAAGAGACCCAGTACTTC. This gives the protein CASSLQETQYF.

The gene calls are TRBV5-6 and TRBJ1-4; a weak D match, TRBD1 (5 bases). V lost 3 bases and J lost 0, with 12 bases in between. This CDR3 contains 16 residues. The germline V gene encodes CDR1 SGHDT and CDR2 YYEEEE. CDR3 DNA sequence: TGTGCCAGCAGCTCCTTTGCGGGGCCAACTAATGAAAAACTGTTTTTT. Protein sequence: CASSSFAGPTNEKLFF.